The following is a T cell receptor (beta chain) sequence with its context. What it binds is not known. This sample was included in a study of CD4+ T cells in melanoma. Whole-study results and caveats: CD8+ T cell, macrophage and B cell function reportedly correlated with neoantigen-specific CD4+ T cells. Neoantigen-specific CD4+ T cells in melanoma reportedly had diverse differentiation states.

The CDR3 sequence is 15 residues long. The V and J ends lost 5 bases and 4 bases respectively, with 17 bases between them. Germline values: CDR1 SEHNR, CDR2 FQNEAQ (reference sequence). Using immunoSEQ multiplex PCR, the repertoire was profiled, and TCRdb retains in-frame clones only, with some absent. The repertoire includes about 10,000 clones, approximately 61% of them detected once, and less than 15% sits in the top ten. The chain couples TRBV7-9 to TRBJ1-1, with TRBD1 as a possible D gene (5 bases). The source is a human donor with melanoma. Sequenced input: cells from a culture (not recorded whether cultured in vitro). The CDR3 is CASSQWGEGGTEAFF. Here the CDR3 DNA reads TGTGCCAGCAGCCAGTGGGGGGAGGGTGGCACTGAAGCTTTCTTT. The full variable domain, rest sourced from reference TRBV7-9 and TRBJ1-1, is DTGVSQNPRHKITKRGQNVTFRCDPISEHNRLYWYRQTLGQGPEFLTYFQNEAQLEKSRLLSDRFSAERPKGSFSTLEIQRTEQGDSAMYLCASSQWGEGGTEAFFGQGTRLTVV.